Below are 31 T cell receptor beta chains sequenced from a single sample in a study of STAT5B mutations in CD4+ large granular lymphocyte leukemia. Repertoires were generated with immunoSEQ multiplex PCR, while TCRdb's copy carries only in-frame clones and drops some. Of 30,000 to 40,000 clones listed, 76% are singletons. Sequences were obtained from CD4+ T cells from blood buffy coats. All receptors derive from a human donor in good health.

V usage is TRBV5-1 and J usage is TRBJ1-6; D perhaps matches TRBD1 (6 bases). The CDR3 sequence is 16 residues long. With 2 bases removed from V and 6 bases from J, the gap between germline ends came to 15 bases. The germline V gene encodes CDR1 SGHRS and CDR2 YFSETQ. In DNA, the CDR3 is TGCGCCAGCAGCTTTATAGTACAGGGTGCTAATTCACCCCTCCACTTT. Protein product: CASSFIVQGANSPLHF. Drawing the rest from reference TRBV5-1 and TRBJ1-6, the complete variable domain is KAGVTQTPRYLIKTRGQQVTLSCSPISGHRSVSWYQQTPGQGLQFLFEYFSETQRNKGNFPGRFSGRQFSNSRSEMNVSTLELGDSALYLCASSFIVQGANSPLHFGNGTRLTVT.

V is TRBV7-8 and J is TRBJ2-5; TRBD1 agrees at 9 bases. The J call may be faulty, since TRBJ2-7 better matches the DNA end. This CDR3 is built from 15 residues. The V gene's germline CDR1 is SGHVS and CDR2 FQNEAQ. CDR3 bases: TGTGCCAGCAGCTTACCTGGGACAGGGTTTAACGAGCAGTACTTC. This translates into CASSLPGTGFNEQYF.

The chain joins TRBV7-9 to TRBJ2-2, with TRBD2 identical over 13 bases. With 4 bases clipped from V and 1 base from J, the junction kept 3 bases outside the gene matches. The CDR3 has 17 residues. Germline V gives CDR1 SEHNR, CDR2 FQNEAQ (reference sequence). CDR3 in DNA: TGTGCCAGCAGCTACGGACTAGCGGGGGTGAACACCGGGGAGCTGTTTTTT. It encodes CASSYGLAGVNTGELFF.

CDR3 region: CASSVVPGQSTYGYTF. In nucleotides, the CDR3 is TGTGCCAGCAGCGTAGTGCCGGGACAGTCCACCTATGGCTACACCTTC. This chain joins TRBV9 and TRBJ1-2, with TRBD1 matching 7 bases. The CDR3 contains 16 residues. Germline V gene data show CDR1 as SGDLS and CDR2 as YYNGEE. Trimming removed 0 bases from V and 4 bases from J; junction bases left unmatched: 9.

CDR3 coding DNA: TGTGCCAGCAGCCTCGAACAGGGAATCGGGGAGCTGTTTTTT. Its translation: CASSLEQGIGELFF. The V gene is TRBV7-2, the J gene TRBJ2-2; TRBD1 is a possible D gene (6 bases). The CDR3 is 14 amino acids. Between the trimmed V and J ends, which lost 5 bases and 7 bases, there was a span of 14 bases. Looked up from germline, CDR1 is SGHTA and CDR2 is FQGNSA.

The chain joins TRBV7-9 to TRBJ1-2; D is ambiguous. Germline CDR1 is SEHNR and CDR2 is FQNEAQ (reference sequence). The CDR3 length is 13 residues. Trimming took 1 base from V and 6 from J, leaving 9 bases between them. The CDR3 loop reads CASSLGPRDGYTF. DNA of the CDR3: TGTGCCAGCAGCTTAGGCCCCAGAGATGGCTACACCTTC.

The chain combines TRBV5-5 with TRBJ2-5; D is unresolved. The germline V and J ends were trimmed by 0 bases and 1 base, with 4 bases remaining between them. Per the germline V gene, CDR1 is SGHKS and CDR2 is YYEKEE (reference sequence). CDR3 length: 13 amino acids. The CDR3 DNA is TGTGCCAGCAGCTTGGCGTCCCAAGAGACCCAGTACTTC. The encoded protein is CASSLASQETQYF.

This chain uses TRBV10-3 with TRBJ1-1; 11 bases fit TRBD1. The CDR3 length is 16 residues. V lost 6 bases, J lost 4 bases, and 10 bases stayed unmatched. Germline-derived CDR1 and CDR2 are ENHRY and SYGVKD. The CDR3 DNA reads TGTGCCATCAGATATGGACAGGGGGCGGTTGGCACTGAAGCTTTCTTT. Residues: CAIRYGQGAVGTEAFF.

This clone was detected only once. The rearrangement links TRBV18 to TRBJ2-5; perhaps TRBD1 as D (6 bases). The CDR3 has 16 residues. The V gene lost 5 bases and the J gene lost 4 bases, with 20 bases spanning the gap. Germline CDR1 is KGHSH and CDR2 is LQKENI. As DNA, the CDR3 is TGTGCCAGCTCAGCAGCCAGGGGAAGGGTTGGAGAGACCCAGTACTTC. Residues: CASSAARGRVGETQYF. The whole variable domain, remainder taken from reference TRBV18 and TRBJ2-5, is NAGVMQNPRHLVRRRGQEARLRCSPMKGHSHVYWYRQLPEEGLKFMVYLQKENIIDESGMPKERFSAEFPKEGPSILRIQQVVRGDSAAYFCASSAARGRVGETQYFGPGTRLLVL.

J is TRBJ2-5 and V is TRBV7-3; D ambiguous. Germline V lookup: CDR1 SGHTA, CDR2 FQGTGA. The CDR3 has 11 amino acids. Trimming shortened V by 5 bases and J by 11 bases, and 12 bases separated the two germline ends. The CDR3 is CASSVSGPQYF. DNA for the CDR3: TGTGCCAGCAGCGTGTCCGGGCCTCAGTACTTC.

The J gene is TRBJ2-7, the V gene TRBV11-2, with D uncertain. Germline V gene sequence: CDR1 SGHAT, CDR2 FQNNGV. The CDR3 length is 12 residues. Trimming took off 5 bases at V and 2 bases at J, with 7 bases between the two ends. CDR3: CASSRGPYEQYF. For the CDR3, the DNA is TGTGCCAGCAGCCGCGGACCCTACGAGCAGTACTTC. Filled out from reference TRBV11-2 and TRBJ2-7, the complete variable domain reads EAGVAQSPRYKIIEKRQSVAFWCNPISGHATLYWYQQILGQGPKLLIQFQNNGVVDDSQLPKDRFSAERLKGVDSTLKIQPAKLEDSAVYLCASSRGPYEQYFGPGTRLTVT.

The chain employs TRBV6-1 and TRBJ1-5; a weak D match, TRBD1 (6 bases). Germline V lookup: CDR1 MNHNS, CDR2 SASEGT. The V gene lost 4 bases and the J gene lost 2 bases, with 18 bases spanning the gap. The CDR3 consists of 17 residues. CDR3 residues: CASSVRPPGDGNQPQHF. For the CDR3, the DNA is TGTGCCAGCAGTGTTCGGCCTCCAGGGGACGGCAATCAGCCCCAGCATTTT.

V is TRBV6-6 and J is TRBJ2-5; 10 bases match TRBD2. The trim removed 2 bases at V and 2 bases at J, leaving 2 bases unmatched. The CDR3 is 15 amino acids. CDR1 MNHNY and CDR2 SVGAGI come from the germline V gene (reference sequence). CDR3 in DNA: TGTGCCAGCAGTTACGCTAGCGGGGGACAAGAGACCCAGTACTTC. Amino acids: CASSYASGGQETQYF.

DNA for the CDR3: TGTGCCAGCAGCGCCACAAGGTACAATGAGCAGTTCTTC. The encoded protein is CASSATRYNEQFF. J is TRBJ2-1 and V is TRBV9; the D is unclear. Trimming shortened V by 3 bases and J by 4 bases, and 8 bases separated the two germline ends. The CDR3 extends over 13 amino acids. The germline CDR1 and CDR2 sequences are SGDLS and YYNGEE.

This chain uses TRBV29-1 with TRBJ2-7, with a tentative D call TRBD2 (6 bases). The germline V and J ends were trimmed by 1 base and 5 bases, with 15 bases remaining between them. The CDR3 is 14 residues long. Per germline, CDR1 SQVTM and CDR2 ANQGSEA. CDR3 nucleotide sequence: TGCAGCGTTGAAGGAATGGGGAGGCGAAACGAGCAGTACTTC. Its protein product is CSVEGMGRRNEQYF.

The chain carries TRBV2 and TRBJ2-2, with 7 bases aligning to TRBD2. The CDR3 totals 15 residues. CDR1 is SNHLY, CDR2 FYNNEI, per germline. After removal of 1 base from V and 6 bases from J, the junction contained 5 bases not matched to a gene. The CDR3 region is CASSEVGRNPGELFF. The CDR3 bases are TGTGCCAGCAGTGAAGTCGGGAGGAATCCCGGGGAGCTGTTTTTT.

The chain couples TRBV6-1 to TRBJ2-3; a possible D gene is TRBD2 (7 bases). The V end was cut by 0 bases, the J end by 7 bases, with 17 bases between. The CDR3 sequence is 16 residues long. Germline V gene sequence: CDR1 MNHNS, CDR2 SASEGT. CDR3 sequence: CASSEARVFGGHTQYF. CDR3 nucleotide sequence: TGTGCCAGCAGTGAAGCGCGGGTTTTCGGGGGGCATACGCAGTATTTT.

The chain is built from TRBV4-1 and TRBJ2-1; possibly TRBD1 for D (6 bases). This CDR3 has 14 residues. In germline, CDR1 is MGHRA, CDR2 YSYEKL. V was clipped by 1 base and J by 7 bases, with 11 bases between them. The CDR3 sequence is CASSQVGDINEQFF. Written as DNA, the CDR3 is TGCGCCAGCAGCCAAGTTGGGGACATAAATGAGCAGTTCTTC.

The chain carries TRBV9 and TRBJ1-6; unclear D gene. Between the trimmed V and J ends, which lost 4 bases and 16 bases, there was a span of 12 bases. The CDR3 contains 11 residues. From germline, CDR1 is SGDLS and CDR2 YYNGEE. The CDR3: CASSSGVGLHF. The CDR3 DNA follows: TGTGCCAGCAGCTCGGGCGTTGGGCTCCACTTT.

V and J are TRBV29-1 and TRBJ2-5; no clear D. Matching the DNA end better, TRBJ2-7 makes the J call doubtful. The CDR3 sequence is 12 residues long. Germline CDR1 SQVTM, CDR2 ANQGSEA. The CDR3 is CSVGVGYYEQYF. For the CDR3, the DNA is TGCAGCGTTGGTGTCGGCTACTACGAGCAGTACTTC.

V and J are TRBV19 and TRBJ2-7; 13 positions match TRBD2. Trimming took 5 bases from V and 2 from J; bases not matched to a gene: 6. Germline lookup yields CDR1 LNHDA and CDR2 SQIVND (reference sequence). This CDR3 contains 16 residues. The CDR3 DNA follows: TGTGCCAGTAGTTCCTTAGGACTAGCGGGAGCCTACGAGCAGTACTTC. It translates to CASSSLGLAGAYEQYF.

The chain uses TRBV19 and TRBJ2-3, with D perhaps matching TRBD1 (6 bases). The CDR3 has 14 residues. Germline CDR1 LNHDA, CDR2 SQIVND (reference sequence). V lost 6 bases and J 8 bases, leaving 18 bases between the germline ends. CDR3: CASRQGLESATQYF. CDR3 sequence (DNA): TGTGCCAGTAGGCAGGGGCTCGAATCAGCTACGCAGTATTTT.

This chain uses TRBV9 with TRBJ2-1; the match to TRBD1 covers 9 bases. Germline V gives CDR1 SGDLS, CDR2 YYNGEE. J lost 4 bases, V lost 7 bases, and 9 bases had no gene match. The CDR3 has 15 residues. Written as DNA, the CDR3 is TGTGCCAGCGGCTCACAGGGGGCAAGTTACAATGAGCAGTTCTTC. This translates into CASGSQGASYNEQFF. The complete variable domain, with remaining parts taken from reference TRBV9 and TRBJ2-1, reads DSGVTQTPKHLITATGQRVTLRCSPRSGDLSVYWYQQSLDQGLQFLIQYYNGEERAKGNILERFSAQQFPDLHSELNLSSLELGDSALYFCASGSQGASYNEQFFGPGTRLTVL.

This clone was found a few times. The J gene is TRBJ2-5, the V gene TRBV2, with 9 bases aligning to TRBD2. Germline values: CDR1 SNHLY, CDR2 FYNNEI. V trimming: 1 base; J trimming: 7 bases; junction bases outside the gene matches: 13. The CDR3 extends over 17 amino acids. CDR3 loop: CASSEDENSGRKATQYF. The CDR3 nucleotides are TGTGCCAGCAGTGAAGATGAGAATAGCGGGAGAAAAGCGACCCAGTACTTC.

The chain uses TRBV7-8 and TRBJ2-3; 13 bases are a match to TRBD2. After removal of 1 base from V and 2 bases from J, the junction contained 9 bases not matched to a gene. Germline assignment: CDR1 SGHVS and CDR2 FQNEAQ. CDR3 length: 19 residues. The CDR3 sequence: CASSLGVLLAGGTTDTQYF. In nucleotides, the CDR3 is TGTGCCAGCAGCTTAGGGGTCCTACTAGCGGGAGGGACCACAGATACGCAGTATTTT. The variable domain in full, completed from reference TRBV7-8 and TRBJ2-3, reads GAGVSQSPRYKVAKRGQDVALRCDPISGHVSLFWYQQALGQGPEFLTYFQNEAQLDKSGLPSDRFFAERPEGSVSTLKIQRTQQEDSAVYLCASSLGVLLAGGTTDTQYFGPGTRLTVL.

This chain uses TRBV7-8 with TRBJ1-3, with TRBD1 matching over 10 bases. Looked up from germline, CDR1 is SGHVS and CDR2 is FQNEAQ. The J segment lost 4 bases and the V segment lost 5 bases, leaving 8 bases of the junction unmatched. The CDR3 runs to 16 residues. The CDR3 is CASSLTTGGYGNTIYF. CDR3 nucleotides: TGTGCCAGCAGCCTAACGACAGGGGGCTACGGAAACACCATATATTTT.

This chain links TRBV15 with TRBJ2-2, with D perhaps given as TRBD1 or TRBD2 (5 bases each). The V end lost 0 bases, the J end lost 4 bases, and 6 bases lay between the germline ends. This CDR3 comprises 14 residues. Germline V CDR1 and CDR2: LNHNV, YYDKDF (reference sequence). The CDR3 sequence: CATSRERGTGELFF. The CDR3 region has the DNA TGTGCCACCAGCAGAGAGAGGGGCACCGGGGAGCTGTTTTTT.

The rearrangement links TRBV5-1 to TRBJ2-5; 13 bases match TRBD2. Germline-derived CDR1 and CDR2 are SGHRS and YFSETQ. V gave up 2 bases and J gave up 5 bases; unmatched junction bases: 6. The CDR3 has 16 residues. CDR3 nucleotide sequence: TGCGCCAGCAGCTTCAGGACTAGCGGGGGAGGGGAGACCCAGTACTTC. Protein sequence: CASSFRTSGGGETQYF.

J is TRBJ2-7 and V is TRBV6-6; 13 nucleotides agree with TRBD2. Germline CDR1 is MNHNY and CDR2 is SVGAGI (reference sequence). The CDR3 length is 16 residues. V lost 5 bases, J lost 2 bases, and 6 bases stayed unmatched. CDR3 residues: CASSRTSGGPTYEQYF. Here the CDR3 DNA reads TGTGCCAGCAGTCGGACTAGCGGGGGCCCAACCTACGAGCAGTACTTC.

The J gene is TRBJ2-3, the V gene TRBV19; tentatively, D is TRBD1 (7 bases). CDR1 LNHDA and CDR2 SQIVND come from the germline V gene (reference sequence). V lost 5 bases, J lost 6 bases, and 18 bases lay in between. CDR3 size: 15 residues. DNA for the CDR3: TGTGCCAGTAGTGGGGCAGGGGGGAATAGGGATACGCAGTATTTT. It codes for CASSGAGGNRDTQYF.

This chain uses TRBV5-4 with TRBJ2-7, with 12 bases identical to TRBD2. Germline CDR1 reads SGHNT; CDR2 reads YYREEE (reference sequence). The CDR3 has 15 amino acids. The J segment lost 6 bases and the V segment lost 4 bases, leaving 8 bases of the junction unmatched. CDR3 in amino acids: CASSLTGLAGGEQYF. The CDR3 DNA is TGTGCCAGCAGCCTGACGGGACTAGCGGGCGGCGAGCAGTACTTC.